This T cell receptor (beta chain) is from a study of response to subunit inactivated influenza vaccine. Whole-study findings and limits: Authors suggested seasonal influenza vaccinations each recruit few new T cells.

MiXCR was run by TCRdb on the RT-PCR reads, yielding one entry per CDR3 protein. The repertoire has about 520,000 distinct CDR3 sequences, approximately 6.9% of them found once; the top ten carry approximately 14%. CDR1 SGHRS and CDR2 YFSETQ come from the germline V gene. The CDR3 is made up of 12 amino acids. The V gene end was trimmed by 3 bases and the J gene end by 11 bases; junction bases not matched to a gene: 3. The table lists this clonotype with a few counts. Its antigen is currently unknown. The sample in question was PBMCs from blood, obtained around 25 months after vaccination. The TCR comes from a man aged 50-75 years who received an inactivated influenza vaccine. V is TRBV5-1 and J is TRBJ2-5; 11 nucleotides align to TRBD1. The DNA of the CDR3 is TGCGCCAGCAGCTCGGACAGGGGGCATCAGTACTTC. Translation: CASSSDRGHQYF.